This TCR beta chain stems from a study of a mutant IDH1 vaccine in newly diagnosed glioma. Study context: Commencement of vaccination occurred 4-6 weeks following radiotherapy alone, or concurrently with temozolomide cycles. Treated patients had a mean age of around 40 years and a sex split that was around 60% male and roughly 38% female.

The table came from immunoSEQ multiplex PCR; TCRdb's copy has only in-frame clones and leaves some out. The sample gives about 94,000 clones, 89% of which show up once; around 0.73% is in the top ten. Time point here: week 47, end of study. Topical imiquimod was applied with each vaccine dose, which held 300 ug of mutant IDH1 20-mer peptide. To note about this clone: The antigen remains unidentified.

V trimming: 6 bases; J trimming: 4 bases; junction bases outside the gene matches: 14. Germline CDR1 and CDR2: MDHEN and SYDVKM. The CDR3 runs 16 residues. The sample consisted of PBMCs, taken from a glioma patient whose treatment included an IDH1 peptide vaccine. This sequence joins TRBV28 and TRBJ1-2; 7 bases match TRBD1. The receptor comes from a woman aged 45-60 years with glioma. CDR3 sequence reads: CASRKGGRAWFYGYTF. CDR3 in DNA: TGTGCCAGCAGAAAAGGGGGCAGGGCTTGGTTCTATGGCTACACCTTC.